The 24 T cell receptor beta chains below all came from one sample that was sequenced in a study of cytomegalovirus exposure and HLA in healthy donors. Vbeta (60) and Jbeta (13) primers were used in the PCR. The data were produced by immunoSEQ multiplex PCR, yet TCRdb's version contains in-frame clones alone and is incomplete. The sample carries 140,000 to 150,000 clones, approximately 9% recorded once. Sample: PBMCs. The source of these receptors is a male donor in good health and CMV-seronegative.

In this sample, this clone turned up a few times. CDR3 nucleotide sequence: TGTGCCAGCAGTTACTCGATCCAGGGTCGGTACGAGCAGTACTTC. The encoded protein is CASSYSIQGRYEQYF. This chain connects TRBV6-5 to TRBJ2-7, with a tentative D call TRBD1 (5 bases). V gave up 0 bases and J gave up 4 bases, with 13 bases separating them. The CDR3 sequence is 15 residues long. Germline V gene sequence: CDR1 MNHEY, CDR2 SVGAGI.

This clone appeared a few times. The V call is TRBV4-3, the J call TRBJ1-5; 8 bases map to TRBD1. This CDR3 spans 15 amino acids. Unmatched junction bases numbered 4, after V lost 0 bases and J lost 6 bases. From germline, CDR1 is LGHNA and CDR2 YSLEER. CDR3 sequence (DNA): TGCGCCAGCAGCCAAGATACAGGGGGTGGTCAGCCCCAGCATTTT. This codes for CASSQDTGGGQPQHF.

A few counts support this clone. This chain links TRBV28 with TRBJ1-3; possible D gene TRBD1, 5 bases. This CDR3 contains 15 residues. Germline-derived CDR1 and CDR2 are MDHEN and SYDVKM. With 6 bases removed from V and 2 bases from J, the gap between germline ends came to 14 bases. The CDR3 protein is CASSSLRTTGNTIYF. The CDR3, as DNA: TGTGCCAGCAGCTCCCTCCGGACAACTGGAAACACCATATATTTT.

The chain recombines TRBV7-2 with TRBJ2-7; TRBD1 aligns across 9 bases. Trimming took 1 base from V and 1 from J; bases not matched to a gene: 2. The CDR3 length is 15 residues. Germline CDR1 is SGHTA and CDR2 is FQGNSA. The CDR3: CASSLVGQGSYEQYF. DNA of the CDR3: TGTGCCAGCAGCTTAGTCGGACAGGGGTCCTACGAGCAGTACTTC.

Comment on this clone: This sample also contains other DNA sequences that code for the same CDR3. The V gene is TRBV28, the J gene TRBJ2-7, with D uncertain. V gave up 2 bases and J gave up 3 bases, with 5 bases separating them. This CDR3 spans 12 amino acids. The V gene's germline CDR1 is MDHEN and CDR2 SYDVKM. The DNA of the CDR3 is TGTGCCAGCAGTTTAAGGAGCTACGAGCAGTACTTC. It translates to CASSLRSYEQYF.

This chain joins TRBV19 and TRBJ2-3; the match to TRBD2 covers 9 bases. V lost 5 bases and J lost 2; bases outside the gene matches: 11. The germline gives CDR1 LNHDA, CDR2 SQIVND (reference sequence). CDR3 length equals 17 residues. The CDR3 DNA sequence: TGTGCCAGTAGTTTCGAGACTAGCGGCCACCCCACAGATACGCAGTATTTT. It codes for CASSFETSGHPTDTQYF.

This clone occurred a few times. The chain couples TRBV28 to TRBJ1-2, with D uncertain. V was pared by 2 bases and J by 8 bases, with 12 bases between. Germline V gene lookup returns CDR1 MDHEN and CDR2 SYDVKM. The CDR3 sequence is 13 residues long. CDR3 region: CASSLQEGGGYTF. The CDR3 coding sequence is TGTGCCAGCAGTTTACAGGAAGGAGGGGGCTACACCTTC.

The rearrangement joins TRBV5-1 to TRBJ2-1; TRBD1 might be the D (5 bases). Trimming pared 2 bases from V and 2 bases from J, leaving 11 bases between. Germline loops: CDR1 SGHRS, CDR2 YFSETQ. CDR3 size: 15 residues. CDR3 region: CASSFSQGAYNEQFF. Here the CDR3 DNA reads TGCGCCAGCAGCTTTTCCCAGGGCGCCTACAATGAGCAGTTCTTC.

CDR3 loop: CASSPSVGESGNTIYF. CDR3 in DNA: TGTGCCAGCAGTCCCTCGGTCGGGGAGAGCGGAAACACCATATATTTT. The chain employs TRBV27 and TRBJ1-3; no definite D call. Germline V gives CDR1 MNHEY, CDR2 SMNVEV (reference sequence). Trimming took 5 bases from V and 4 from J, leaving 18 bases between them. The CDR3 is 16 residues long.

This clone came up a few times. This chain links TRBV11-2 with TRBJ2-5, with a weak D call TRBD2 (5 bases). CDR1 SGHAT and CDR2 FQNNGV come from the germline V gene. This CDR3 has 15 amino acids. V lost 1 base and J lost 2, with 11 bases in between. The DNA of the CDR3 is TGTGCCAGCAGCTTAGGGGCTAGCCTACAAGAGACCCAGTACTTC. Translating it yields CASSLGASLQETQYF.

The V gene is TRBV11-3, the J gene TRBJ2-2, with D possibly being TRBD1 (5 bases). Trimming stripped 4 bases from V and 3 bases from J, with 9 bases between. CDR3 size: 14 residues. CDR1 and CDR2 from the germline V gene are SGHNT and YENEEA. CDR3 loop: CASSSGFDTGELFF. The CDR3 region has the DNA TGTGCCAGCAGCTCAGGGTTTGACACCGGGGAGCTGTTTTTT.

Only a few counts were recorded for this clone. The CDR3 is CASSWTGGLGETQYF. The CDR3 DNA reads as TGTGCCAGCAGTTGGACAGGGGGGTTAGGAGAGACCCAGTACTTC. J is TRBJ2-5 and V is TRBV7-8; the match to TRBD1 covers 10 bases. CDR1 and CDR2 (germline): SGHVS, FQNEAQ. V shed 6 bases and J 4 bases; nucleotides not matched to a gene: 8. This CDR3 is 15 amino acids long.

The chain carries TRBV28 and TRBJ2-5; 8 positions agree with TRBD1. In germline, CDR1 is MDHEN, CDR2 SYDVKM. The V gene end was trimmed by 4 bases and the J gene end by 10 bases; junction bases not matched to a gene: 20. This CDR3 has 17 residues. In nucleotides, the CDR3 is TGTGCCAGCAGTTCCGACCCGGGACAGGACCCGGAGGGTGGCCAGTACTTC. Protein product: CASSSDPGQDPEGGQYF.

The chain couples TRBV6-1 to TRBJ2-2, with TRBD1 as a possible D gene (6 bases). The CDR3 spans 14 residues. Germline V CDR1 and CDR2: MNHNS, SASEGT. Trimming pared 5 bases from V and 6 bases from J, leaving 13 bases between. CDR3 DNA sequence: TGTGCCAGCAGTTATACAGGGATTTCCGGGGAGCTGTTTTTT. This translates into CASSYTGISGELFF.

This clone was detected only a few times. The chain carries TRBV7-9 and TRBJ2-2; possible D gene TRBD1, 5 bases. The CDR3 is 16 residues long. The germline gives CDR1 SEHNR, CDR2 FQNEAQ (reference sequence). V shed 3 bases and J shed 5 bases, with 16 bases lying between them. In DNA, the CDR3 is TGTGCCAGCAGCTTTTTGGGGCGTAATGCTACCGGGGAGCTGTTTTTT. This translates into CASSFLGRNATGELFF.

There are a few counts of this clone. The V and J genes are TRBV6-5 and TRBJ2-2, with 11 bases that match TRBD1. Germline CDR1 and CDR2: MNHEY and SVGAGI. The V segment lost 2 bases and the J segment 7 bases; nucleotides outside the gene matches: 6. This CDR3 has 16 residues. CDR3 nucleotides: TGTGCCAGCAGTTACCTCGGGACAGGGGGTAACGGGGAGCTGTTTTTT. Translating it yields CASSYLGTGGNGELFF.

The V and J genes are TRBV9 and TRBJ2-5; no reliable D call. Germline V CDR1 and CDR2: SGDLS, YYNGEE. This CDR3 comprises 13 residues. Trimming removed 4 bases at V and 5 bases at J, with 12 bases between. The CDR3 reads CASSPSGWETQYF. CDR3 in DNA: TGTGCCAGCAGCCCCAGTGGTTGGGAGACCCAGTACTTC.

This clone was counted between two and nine times. The chain is built from TRBV7-9 and TRBJ1-1; TRBD1 might be the D (5 bases). This CDR3 is 13 amino acids long. The germline V and J ends were trimmed by 3 bases and 4 bases, with 9 bases remaining between them. Germline CDR1 reads SEHNR; CDR2 reads FQNEAQ (reference sequence). As DNA, the CDR3 is TGTGCCAGCAGCTTTACCGGGGGCACTGAAGCTTTCTTT. As protein: CASSFTGGTEAFF.

J is TRBJ2-3 and V is TRBV4-3, with 9 bases lining up with TRBD1. Germline CDR1 reads LGHNA; CDR2 reads YSLEER. The V segment lost 6 bases and the J segment 2 bases; nucleotides outside the gene matches: 6. The CDR3 is 15 amino acids. The CDR3 DNA follows: TGCGCCAGCAGGGAGGACAGGGGTTTCACAGATACGCAGTATTTT. This codes for CASREDRGFTDTQYF.

This clone was counted a few times. The sample has other DNA sequences that encode this CDR3 too. The chain recombines TRBV7-2 with TRBJ2-7; the match to TRBD2 covers 7 bases. The CDR3 consists of 16 residues. Germline V gene sequence: CDR1 SGHTA, CDR2 FQGNSA. V lost 3 bases, J lost 6 bases, and 14 bases stayed unmatched. The CDR3 DNA follows: TGTGCCAGCAGCTTGGGAGGGCGAGGGAGCAAAGGCGAGCAGTACTTC. Translation gives CASSLGGRGSKGEQYF.

This clone was seen a few times. Other nucleotide sequences from this sample produce the same CDR3. The V gene is TRBV7-9, the J gene TRBJ1-5; no clear D. V dropped 5 bases and J dropped 4 bases, with 12 bases sitting between them. The germline V gene has CDR1 SEHNR and CDR2 FQNEAQ (reference sequence). This CDR3 has 14 amino acids. As DNA, the CDR3 is TGTGCCAGCAGCCTAGGGCGCGGAAATCAGCCCCAGCATTTT. This codes for CASSLGRGNQPQHF. Full variable domain (remainder filled in from reference TRBV7-9 and TRBJ1-5): DTGVSQNPRHKITKRGQNVTFRCDPISEHNRLYWYRQTLGQGPEFLTYFQNEAQLEKSRLLSDRFSAERPKGSFSTLEIQRTEQGDSAMYLCASSLGRGNQPQHFGDGTRLSIL.

The table lists this clone with a few counts. CDR3 DNA: TGTGCCAGCAGCTTGACAGGGATTAACTATGGCTACACCTTC. This encodes CASSLTGINYGYTF. This chain connects TRBV7-2 to TRBJ1-2, with TRBD1 matching over 7 bases. The V gene end was trimmed by 3 bases and the J gene end by 1 base; junction bases not matched to a gene: 2. This CDR3 comprises 14 residues. CDR1 SGHTA and CDR2 FQGNSA come from the germline V gene.

This clone was counted only a few times. The chain uses TRBV29-1 and TRBJ2-2; TRBD2 might be the D (5 bases). Germline V gene data show CDR1 as SQVTM and CDR2 as ANQGSEA. Trimming left V 7 bases short and J 1 base short, with 7 bases between. The CDR3 contains 12 residues. CDR3 in DNA: TGCAGCGCCCGGGGGAACACCGGGGAGCTGTTTTTT. This sequence encodes CSARGNTGELFF.

The rearrangement uses TRBV14 and TRBJ2-7, with a tentative D call TRBD1 (5 bases). The CDR3 runs 14 residues. The germline V and J ends were trimmed by 6 bases and 6 bases, with 18 bases remaining between them. Germline V lookup: CDR1 SGHDN, CDR2 FVKESK. The CDR3 DNA reads TGTGCCAGCAGAGCCAGGGTAGGGCGAGGCGAGCAGTACTTC. It specifies CASRARVGRGEQYF.